Sequencing of this TCR beta chain was carried out in a study of T cells after yellow fever vaccination. The study's findings and limits: Secondary responses were weaker yet peaked faster, day 5 versus 15.

About this clonotype itself: The antigen remains undetermined.

TCRdb re-analysed the 5' RACE reads in MiXCR, keeping a single row per CDR3 protein. The table shows 240,000 or so distinct CDR3 sequences, with 6.9% occurring only once. With 3 bases clipped from V and 6 bases from J, the junction kept 4 bases outside the gene matches. Germline V gives CDR1 KGHSH, CDR2 LQKENI. The CDR3 is 14 amino acids. This sample comprised CD4+ T cells sorted from PBMCs, obtained 15 days after the yellow fever booster vaccination. The V call is TRBV18, the J call TRBJ2-1; 8 bases are shared with TRBD2. The receptor was derived from a man aged 30 to 45 who received the YFV17D yellow fever vaccine. As DNA, the CDR3 is TGTGCCAGCTCACCGCAAGCGGGAGCCAATGAGCAGTTCTTC. It codes for CASSPQAGANEQFF.